This TCR beta chain was identified in a study of blood T cell repertoires in COVID-19. This clone was seen more than once but under ten times. Other DNA sequences in the sample encode the same CDR3. Germline V lookup: CDR1 SGHNT, CDR2 YENEEA. Trimming took off 4 bases at V and 2 bases at J, with 17 bases between the two ends. The CDR3 sequence is 16 residues long. TCRdb's table, derived via immunoSEQ multiplex PCR, lists solely in-frame clones and lacks some. The sample holds over 150,000 clones, approximately 86% seen once. Sequencing input: peripheral blood. This receptor was taken from a man aged 50-60 years with active or convalescent COVID-19. The gene calls are TRBV11-3 and TRBJ1-1, with D tentatively TRBD1 (5 bases). The CDR3 is CASSSRSWTPNTEAFF. Written as DNA, the CDR3 is TGTGCCAGCAGCTCGCGGTCTTGGACACCCAACACTGAAGCTTTCTTT.